This T cell receptor (beta chain) came from a study of blood T cell repertoires in COVID-19 (dated by TCRdb to the early 2020s). Some background on the complete study: Samples covering the acute and convalescent phases of COVID-19 were provided by collaborators in the United States, Italy and Spain. A de-identified subject ID, COVID-19 status, age in years and sex were almost always included in the sample metadata. The material from the prospective study consisted of cDNA or gDNA derived from T cells, B-cell-depleted T cells, or PBMCs. The samples were drawn from two sources: the first 160 participants of the ongoing ImmuneRACE study, and 1,000 to 1,500 subjects contributed by 6 global collaborators. Deeply sampled blood TCRbeta repertoires from subjects exposed to, actively infected with, or recovered from COVID-19 were included in the dataset. Where available, HLA class I and class II types were obtained from metadata supplied by the sample provider rather than from assay-based typing. A freely available public database, intended as a resource for researchers studying the immune response to SARS-CoV-2, is where the repertoires were released. The paper's findings and limits, for the study overall: The quantity of clinical and demographic metadata differed by source and by participant and was supplied without curation.

There are 13 amino acids in the CDR3, from cysteine to phenylalanine inclusive. Only the CDR3 portion is preserved as DNA: 39 bases, with reading frame beginning at the first base. V is pared back by 3 bases and J by 5 bases, with 10 bases lying between the germline termini. TCRbeta CDR3 regions were amplified from genomic DNA using the immunoSEQ Assay, a bias-controlled multiplex PCR. On the authors' methods: Within the assay, amplification of reference gene primers was used to estimate how many nucleated cells each sample contained. To quantify the absolute abundance of each unique TCRbeta CDR3 rearrangement, sequence reads were collapsed and filtered. Productive Simpson clonality was computed per sample as the square root of Simpson's diversity index over productive rearrangements. As stored in TCRdb, this immuneACCESS dataset retains in-frame rearrangements with V and J assigned. A fraction of the clones does not appear; measured against another copy, unresolved V genes explain less than half of the discrepancy, and the remainder lacks a known reason. V and J calls and clone size follow that table, whereas D and trimming were derived from the DNA. The sample yields about 87,000 clones; roughly 89% were counted once. The ten largest clones add up to roughly 5.4% of the sample.

Turning to this clone: The antigen this receptor binds is unknown. No much larger clone exists at a distance of one base, and base qualities are not known.

Each collaborating institution followed its own protocols to collect whole blood in K2EDTA tubes. Collaborator samples were shipped for TCRbeta analysis as frozen whole blood, isolated PBMCs, or DNA extracted from either sample type. Rearrangement joined TRBV23-1 to TRBJ2-5; perhaps TRBD1 is the D gene, with 5 bases matching. TRBV23-1 is filed as an ORF, its function uncertain. This TCR came from a woman aged 80 or older with active COVID-19. Sample: peripheral blood. The CDR3 region has the sequence CASSQGKGETQYF. The nucleotides are TGCGCCAGCAGTCAGGGGAAGGGGGAGACCCAGTACTTC.